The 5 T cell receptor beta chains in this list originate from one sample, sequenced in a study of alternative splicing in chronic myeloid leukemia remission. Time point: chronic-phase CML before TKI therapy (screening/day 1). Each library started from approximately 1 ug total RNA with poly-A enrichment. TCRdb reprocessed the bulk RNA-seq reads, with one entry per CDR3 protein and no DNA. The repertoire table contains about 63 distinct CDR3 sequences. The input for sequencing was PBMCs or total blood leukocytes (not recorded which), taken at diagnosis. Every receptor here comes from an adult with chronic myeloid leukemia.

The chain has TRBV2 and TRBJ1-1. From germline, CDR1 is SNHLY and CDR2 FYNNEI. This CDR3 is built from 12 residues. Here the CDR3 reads CASSVLPTEAFF.

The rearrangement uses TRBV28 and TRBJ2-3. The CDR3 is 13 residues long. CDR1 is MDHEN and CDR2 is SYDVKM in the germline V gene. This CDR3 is CASSLRPTDTQYF.

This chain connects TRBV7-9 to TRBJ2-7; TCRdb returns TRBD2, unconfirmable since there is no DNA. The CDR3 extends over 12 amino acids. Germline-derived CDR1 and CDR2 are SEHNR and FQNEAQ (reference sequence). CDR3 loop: CAGTNWDGEQYF.

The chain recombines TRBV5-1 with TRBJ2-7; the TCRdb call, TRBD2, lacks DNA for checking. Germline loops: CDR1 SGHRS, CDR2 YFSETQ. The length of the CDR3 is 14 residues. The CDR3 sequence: CASSLGIRSYEQYF.

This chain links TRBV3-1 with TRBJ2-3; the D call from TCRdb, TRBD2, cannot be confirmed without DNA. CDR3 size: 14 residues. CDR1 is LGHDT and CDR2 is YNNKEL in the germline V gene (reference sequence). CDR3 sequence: CASSLQTSADTQYF.